This passage covers 26 T cell receptor beta chains from one sample sequenced in a study of T cell responses to AZD1222 COVID-19 vaccine. Sequencing was performed with immunoSEQ multiplex PCR; in TCRdb, only in-frame clones are kept and a portion is missing. The sample carries some 120,000 clones, 88% recorded once. Here the sequenced sample was peripheral blood, taken on day 0 of MenACWY control vaccination. The receptors here all came from an adult in good health.

This clone showed up just once. The rearrangement joins TRBV27 to TRBJ2-7; D is possibly TRBD1 (5 bases). The CDR3 spans 13 residues. With 4 bases removed from V and 3 bases from J, the gap between germline ends came to 10 bases. Germline V gene lookup returns CDR1 MNHEY and CDR2 SMNVEV (reference sequence). In DNA form, the CDR3 reads TGTGCCAGCAGTTACGACAGATTCTACGAGCAGTACTTC. It yields the protein CASSYDRFYEQYF.

V usage is TRBV9 and J usage is TRBJ1-4, with D perhaps TRBD1 (5 bases). CDR1 is SGDLS and CDR2 is YYNGEE in the germline V gene. This CDR3 region has 15 residues. The V and J ends lost 2 bases and 4 bases respectively, with 12 bases between them. The CDR3 coding sequence is TGTGCCAGCAGCGTGACAGCCGCTTTTAATGAAAAACTGTTTTTT. Protein sequence: CASSVTAAFNEKLFF.

V is TRBV5-1 and J is TRBJ2-4, with D perhaps matching TRBD2 (6 bases). V gave up 9 bases and J gave up 5 bases, with 15 bases separating them. Germline loops: CDR1 SGHRS, CDR2 YFSETQ. The CDR3 is 13 amino acids. In nucleotides, the CDR3 is TGCGCCATCCTCAACAGGAGGGAAAACATTCAGTACTTC. Protein product: CAILNRRENIQYF.

This clone was found a few times. The rearrangement uses TRBV1 and TRBJ2-1; the D call in the table, TRBD2, was not verified against the DNA. TRBV1 is shown as a pseudogene. This CDR3 is 14 amino acids long. Here the CDR3 DNA reads TGCACCAGCCCTCGGGGAGGCCAGAACAATGAGCAGTTCTTC. Protein: CTSPRGGQNNEQFF.

The sample holds one count of this clone. J is TRBJ2-4 and V is TRBV2, with D unresolved. There are 13 residues in the CDR3. The germline V gene has CDR1 SNHLY and CDR2 FYNNEI. V lost 6 bases and J lost 0, with 6 bases in between. This CDR3 reads CASRVLAKNIQYF. In nucleotides, the CDR3 is TGTGCCAGCAGGGTCCTAGCCAAAAACATTCAGTACTTC.

This chain links TRBV7-9 with TRBJ1-2; D remains ambiguous. Trimming took 1 base from V and 8 from J, leaving 8 bases between them. The CDR3 length is 12 residues. The germline gives CDR1 SEHNR, CDR2 FQNEAQ (reference sequence). CDR3 DNA: TGTGCCAGCAGCTTAGTAGTAAGAGGCTACACCTTC. Translating gives CASSLVVRGYTF.

This clone was detected a few times. The V and J genes are TRBV2 and TRBJ1-2, with D uncertain. Germline CDR1 and CDR2: SNHLY and FYNNEI. CDR3 length equals 14 residues. Trimming cost V 8 bases and J 2 bases, with 15 bases left between them. The CDR3 sequence: CASFTNFPNYGYTF. CDR3 nucleotides: TGTGCCAGCTTTACGAATTTCCCGAACTATGGCTACACCTTC.

The chain is built from TRBV27 and TRBJ1-6, with 9 nucleotides matching TRBD1. The length of the CDR3 is 18 residues. Germline trimming cut 3 bases from V and 2 bases from J; bases unmatched to any gene: 8. CDR1 and CDR2 from the germline V gene are MNHEY and SMNVEV (reference sequence). The CDR3 DNA is TGTGCCAGCAGTTTTCGCGCCGGGACAGGGACCTATAATTCACCCCTCCACTTT. It encodes CASSFRAGTGTYNSPLHF.

The chain joins TRBV19 to TRBJ2-2; 10 nucleotides line up with TRBD1. The CDR3 extends over 15 amino acids. Germline V CDR1 and CDR2: LNHDA, SQIVND (reference sequence). V shed 4 bases, J shed 7 bases, and the junction held 6 bases outside the gene matches. CDR3 loop: CASSTWGQGFGELFF. The CDR3 coding sequence is TGTGCCAGTAGTACTTGGGGACAGGGGTTCGGGGAGCTGTTTTTT.

The chain uses TRBV7-6 and TRBJ1-1; perhaps TRBD1 as D (6 bases). CDR1 and CDR2 (germline): SGHVS, FNYEAQ. CDR3 length: 15 residues. V lost 4 bases and J lost 1, with 13 bases in between. The CDR3 DNA reads TGTGCCAGCAGCTCGACCGGGACATCGAACACTGAAGCTTTCTTT. This gives the protein CASSSTGTSNTEAFF.

V and J are TRBV15 and TRBJ1-4; 7 bases line up with TRBD1. Germline trimming cut 2 bases from V and 4 bases from J; bases unmatched to any gene: 7. The length of the CDR3 is 16 residues. Germline V gives CDR1 LNHNV, CDR2 YYDKDF (reference sequence). Written as DNA, the CDR3 is TGTGCCACCAGCAGAACGCCGGGACAGAGTAATGAAAAACTGTTTTTT. Translation gives CATSRTPGQSNEKLFF. The whole variable domain, remainder taken from reference TRBV15 and TRBJ1-4, is DAMVIQNPRYQVTQFGKPVTLSCSQTLNHNVMYWYQQKSSQAPKLLFHYYDKDFNNEADTPDNFQSRRPNTSFCFLDIRSPGLGDTAMYLCATSRTPGQSNEKLFFGSGTQLSVL.

V is TRBV5-5 and J is TRBJ1-4, with 10 nucleotides matching TRBD1. The CDR3 covers 16 residues. Trimming cost V 5 bases and J 4 bases; bases outside gene matches: 8. Germline V gene lookup returns CDR1 SGHKS and CDR2 YYEKEE (reference sequence). The CDR3 region is CASSHDRGLGNEKLFF. The CDR3 coding sequence is TGTGCCAGCAGTCACGACAGGGGGCTAGGTAATGAAAAACTGTTTTTT.

This chain uses TRBV10-3 with TRBJ2-7; D is unresolved. The CDR3 is made up of 12 amino acids. Trimming cost V 9 bases and J 5 bases, with 14 bases left between them. Per germline, CDR1 ENHRY and CDR2 SYGVKD. The CDR3 sequence: CAIRDIQDEQYF. CDR3 nucleotides: TGTGCCATTAGGGATATTCAGGACGAGCAGTACTTC.

The gene calls are TRBV28 and TRBJ1-5, with D tentatively TRBD1 (5 bases). The CDR3 length is 15 residues. V was cut by 6 bases and J by 0 bases, with 12 bases left in between. Germline CDR1 reads MDHEN; CDR2 reads SYDVKM. The CDR3 is CASSPRQFSNQPQHF. CDR3 DNA sequence: TGTGCCAGCAGCCCTAGACAGTTTAGCAATCAGCCCCAGCATTTT.

Only a few counts were recorded for this clone. The chain carries TRBV27 and TRBJ1-1; 10 bases map to TRBD1. This CDR3 spans 16 amino acids. Per germline, CDR1 MNHEY and CDR2 SMNVEV (reference sequence). V trimming: 4 bases; J trimming: 1 base; junction bases outside the gene matches: 6. CDR3 in amino acids: CASSSATGGRNTEAFF. In DNA form, the CDR3 reads TGTGCCAGCAGTTCGGCGACAGGGGGCCGGAACACTGAAGCTTTCTTT.

The V and J genes are TRBV29-1 and TRBJ2-3; perhaps TRBD2 as D (5 bases). CDR3 length: 15 amino acids. Deletions cut 3 bases from V and 1 base from J, with 14 bases between. Germline V gives CDR1 SQVTM, CDR2 ANQGSEA. This CDR3 reads CSVDRTYGGTDTQYF. For the CDR3, the DNA is TGCAGCGTTGACAGAACGTACGGGGGCACAGATACGCAGTATTTT.

The rearrangement links TRBV21-1 to TRBJ2-7; the tabulated D call, TRBD2, remains unverified against the DNA. TRBV21-1 is a pseudogene. The CDR3 is made up of 18 amino acids. CDR3 bases: TGTGCCAGCAGCAAAGTCGGACCACAGCGGGCATACTCCTACGAGCAGTACTTC. Amino acid sequence: CASSKVGPQRAYSYEQYF.

The chain combines TRBV28 with TRBJ1-2; unclear D gene. This CDR3 is built from 14 residues. The V end lost 0 bases, the J end lost 4 bases, and 9 bases lay between the germline ends. Per germline, CDR1 MDHEN and CDR2 SYDVKM. CDR3 protein: CASSLWIELYGYTF. The DNA of the CDR3 is TGTGCCAGCAGTTTATGGATAGAGCTCTATGGCTACACCTTC.

This chain joins TRBV30 and TRBJ2-1; 7 bases are shared with TRBD2. CDR1 is GTSNPN, CDR2 SVGIG, per germline (reference sequence). This CDR3 contains 12 residues. CDR3 coding DNA: TGTGCGGGAGGGACCTCCTACAATGAGCAGTTCTTC. Translating gives CAGGTSYNEQFF. Supplemented by reference TRBV30 and TRBJ2-1, the full variable domain reads SQTIHQWPATLVQPVGSPLSLECTVEGTSNPNLYWYRQAAGRGLQLLFYSVGIGQISSEVPQNLSASRPQDRQFILSSKKLLLSDSGFYLCAGGTSYNEQFFGPGTRLTVL.

V and J are TRBV6-4 and TRBJ2-1, with 8 bases identical to TRBD2. CDR3 size: 14 residues. Germline CDR1 is MRHNA and CDR2 is SNTAGT. Trimming removed 0 bases from V and 8 bases from J; junction bases left unmatched: 3. The chain's CDR3 is CASSDSAGGYEQFF. DNA of the CDR3: TGTGCCAGCAGTGACTCGGCGGGAGGATATGAGCAGTTCTTC.

This chain joins TRBV10-1 and TRBJ2-1; 14 bases agree with TRBD2. CDR3 length equals 16 residues. From germline, CDR1 is WNHNN and CDR2 SYGVQD (reference sequence). J gave up 7 bases and V 3 bases, and 5 bases lay outside the gene matches. The CDR3 nucleotides are TGCGCCAGCAGTGATCGAGGGACTAGCGGGAGTAATGAGCAGTTCTTC. Its translation: CASSDRGTSGSNEQFF.

The V call is TRBV5-1, the J call TRBJ2-7; D might be TRBD1 (5 bases). V gave up 1 base and J gave up 5 bases, with 10 bases separating them. CDR1 SGHRS and CDR2 YFSETQ come from the germline V gene. The CDR3 is 13 amino acids. DNA for the CDR3: TGCGCCAGCAGCTTGACAGGTCGCGACGAGCAGTACTTC. Its protein product is CASSLTGRDEQYF.

This chain connects TRBV23-1 to TRBJ2-1; D not certain. TRBV23-1 is sorted into the ORF group, with uncertain function. With 7 bases removed from V and 5 bases from J, the gap between germline ends came to 15 bases. The CDR3 runs to 14 residues. The CDR3 region has the DNA TGCGCCAGCACCGGGCCGGAAGATAACAATGAGCAGTTCTTC. The encoded protein is CASTGPEDNNEQFF.

The chain couples TRBV18 to TRBJ2-5; no clear D. Germline loops: CDR1 KGHSH, CDR2 LQKENI. The length of the CDR3 is 12 residues. Trimming took off 3 bases at V and 2 bases at J, with 4 bases between the two ends. CDR3 DNA sequence: TGTGCCAGCTCACCCGAGCAAGAGACCCAGTACTTC. Translated: CASSPEQETQYF.

The rearrangement joins TRBV11-2 to TRBJ1-2; the match to TRBD1 covers 8 bases. Looked up from germline, CDR1 is SGHAT and CDR2 is FQNNGV. This CDR3 region has 14 residues. With 2 bases clipped from V and 13 bases from J, the junction kept 12 bases outside the gene matches. CDR3 nucleotides: TGTGCCAGCAGCTTACTCGGCAGGGGGCGCGACTCCACCTTC. Translation gives CASSLLGRGRDSTF.

The chain is built from TRBV7-2 and TRBJ2-1; the D is unclear. CDR1 and CDR2 from the germline V gene are SGHTA and FQGNSA. The CDR3 consists of 11 residues. V dropped 5 bases and J dropped 4 bases, with 3 bases sitting between them. CDR3 region: CASSPYNEQFF. CDR3 DNA: TGTGCCAGCAGCCCTTACAATGAGCAGTTCTTC.